These 3 T cell receptor beta chains originate from one sample sequenced in a study of blood T cell repertoires in COVID-19. TCRdb's table, derived via immunoSEQ multiplex PCR, lists solely in-frame clones and lacks some. The table lists 150,000 to 200,000 clones, roughly four fifths of them singletons. Material: peripheral blood. Receptors were obtained from a woman older than 75 with acute or convalescent COVID-19.

The chain recombines TRBV3-1 (or the pseudogene TRBV3-2) with TRBJ2-2, with D tentatively TRBD2 (6 bases). Per the germline V gene, CDR1 is LGHDT and CDR2 is YNNKEL (reference sequence). Trimming removed 4 bases from V and 2 bases from J, with 14 bases in between. This CDR3 is 16 amino acids long. CDR3 amino acids: CASSPPGLANTGELFF. Here the CDR3 DNA reads TGTGCCAGCAGCCCTCCGGGACTGGCTAACACCGGGGAGCTGTTTTTT.

The chain couples TRBV6-5 to TRBJ1-2, with 9 nucleotides matching TRBD1. The V gene end was trimmed by 6 bases and the J gene end by 7 bases; junction bases not matched to a gene: 6. The germline V gene encodes CDR1 MNHEY and CDR2 SVGAGI. The CDR3 contains 13 residues. The CDR3 reads CASSLTGGLGYTF. CDR3 in DNA: TGTGCCAGCAGCTTAACAGGGGGCCTTGGCTACACCTTC.

The genes are TRBV7-2 and TRBJ1-3; D perhaps matches TRBD1 (6 bases). This CDR3 spans 16 amino acids. Germline V gives CDR1 SGHTA, CDR2 FQGNSA. V was pared by 3 bases and J by 0 bases, with 12 bases between. The CDR3 sequence: CASSLGALSSGNTIYF. CDR3 bases: TGTGCCAGCAGCTTGGGGGCTCTTAGCTCTGGAAACACCATATATTTT.